This T cell receptor (beta chain) derives from a study of cytomegalovirus exposure and HLA in healthy donors. Use of 60 Vbeta and 13 Jbeta primers characterized the PCR. The method was immunoSEQ multiplex PCR; TCRdb's version includes in-frame clones alone and lacks a portion of them. The table lists about 140,000 clones, 75% to 80% of them singletons. This CDR3 spans 14 amino acids. Germline V gene data show CDR1 as SGHNT and CDR2 as YENEEA. V gave up 5 bases and J gave up 5 bases; unmatched junction bases: 6. The V call is TRBV11-3, the J call TRBJ1-1; 9 bases map to TRBD1. The sequencing sample was made of PBMCs. This TCR was recovered from a male donor in good health and CMV-seronegative. CDR3 residues: CASSLWTGDTEAFF. Written as DNA, the CDR3 is TGTGCCAGCAGCCTCTGGACAGGGGATACTGAAGCTTTCTTT.